This TCR beta chain was obtained from a study of regulatory T cells in long-lasting Graves disease (dated by TCRdb to about 2021). Regarding the complete study: Patients with newly diagnosed Graves' disease had been on antithyroid drugs for under 3 months. This study used TCR sequencing and RNA sequencing of peripheral blood to compare persistent Graves' disease patients against newly diagnosed Graves' disease patients. TCR sequencing covered about 13 persistent and roughly 20 newly diagnosed Graves' disease patients, around 35 samples in total. The study was conducted in China and was registered as a clinical trial. General study outcomes and caveats: Only peripheral blood was studied, because thyroid tissue, the primary lesion, was inaccessible. A larger number of public clonotypes was shared among persistent patients (approximately 3,000) than among newly diagnosed patients (around 970). The small sample size was acknowledged by the authors as a limitation that may reduce accuracy. Only the TCR beta chain was sequenced and analyzed. TRBV28, TRBJ1-2 and TRBJ2-5 were preferentially used in persistent disease, while TRBV20-1 and TRBJ2-1 were favored in newly diagnosed disease. Compared with newly diagnosed patients, persistent Graves' disease patients had lower TCR Shannon entropy and fewer highly expanded clones, which suggests clonal expansion.

Many counts were recorded for this clonotype. What antigen it recognizes has not been identified. Per-base qualities were not stored, and no clone one base away is much larger. The method was multiplex PCR. The instrument was an Illumina HiSeq 4000. iRepertoire HTBI primers and Arm-PCR amplification of CDR3 regions were used to construct TCR beta libraries. Before sequencing, the PCR products went through gel purification. Per the authors' processing: Gene usage analysis of CDR3 amino acid clonotypes relied on the roughly 60 TRBV and around 14 TRBJ segments identified across samples. COPE and FqMerger were used to merge filtered high-quality paired reads into contigs. BLAST was used to align contigs to IMGT TRBV, TRBD and TRBJ reference genes, and CDR3 was defined according to IMGT. Clonotypes above 0.1% frequency were classified as highly expanded clones. Shannon entropy was used to measure repertoire diversity, and the Gini coefficient was used to measure V-J evenness. A clonotype found in more than one individual was treated as public. The raw public data were reprocessed by TCRdb itself: fastp quality trimming at Q25, MiXCR clonotype calling, in-frame beta chains only. Each CDR3 protein gets just one entry, which takes the most common genes and DNA from the rows behind it. The V and J calls, along with clone size, are taken from TCRdb and not from the paper's own processing. This sample holds 450,000 to 500,000 distinct CDR3 sequences; around 15% were observed only once. The ten largest make up roughly an eighth of the sample.

As encoded in the germline V gene (reference sequence), CDR1 is SEHNR while CDR2 is FQNEAQ. Trimming accounts for 2 bases at V and 2 bases at J, while the number of junction bases matched to no gene is 7. There are 16 amino acids in the CDR3, from cysteine to phenylalanine inclusive. The DNA shown is the 48-base CDR3, in frame from base 1. The time point label corresponds to: newly diagnosed GD, antithyroid drugs for less than 3 months. For both TCR sequencing and RNA sequencing, RNA was extracted from PBMCs in TRIzol. The diagnosis of Graves' disease was made according to American Thyroid Association guidelines. The patients came from an endocrinology department in Xi'an, China. From each patient, approximately 9.9 milliliters of peripheral blood was collected into an EDTA anticoagulant tube. Ficoll Paque Plus density gradient separation was used to isolate PBMCs, and no further T cell sorting was performed. RNA quality was checked with an Agilent 2100 Bioanalyzer and agarose gel, and concentration with a NanoDrop 2000.

The data also belong to a second study, concerning T cells in Graves' hyperthyroidism and ophthalmopathy. As the second publication notes: Graves' hyperthyroidism was defined as stable when no progression to ophthalmopathy occurred over 18 months of follow-up. Hyperthyroidism patients were aged 18 to 65 years and newly diagnosed, with disease duration of less than 2 months. Any patient with an uncontrolled infection, another autoimmune disease, pregnancy or lactation was excluded. Diagnoses relied on clinical symptoms, serum thyroxine and TRAb, thyroid ultrasound and orbital computed tomography. The first round of RT-PCR for the TCR CDR3 was performed with the HTBI primer set and the Qiagen OneStep RT-PCR kit. Most expanded thyroid clonotypes (frequency above 0.001) were also found in blood, which suggests that blood repertoires may mirror thyroid immune responses. In cross-validation, a model built on a 13 V-J signature told ophthalmopathy apart from stable hyperthyroidism with approximately 90% sensitivity and roughly 82% specificity, and in testing the same model reached 80%/75%. In validation, progression to ophthalmopathy was predicted by the model with about 70% sensitivity and roughly 76% specificity, a median of approximately 7.1 months before onset. TCR V-J signatures able to tell the groups apart were searched for in a discovery cohort of approximately 95 patients, of whom approximately 40 had Graves' ophthalmopathy and 55 to 65 had stable Graves' hyperthyroidism. Prospective prediction of ophthalmopathy was tested in an independent validation cohort consisting of 18 to 20 hyperthyroidism patients and around 16 patients who later progressed to ophthalmopathy. The roughly 90 discovery patients were divided at random into training and test sets in a 7:3 ratio. In over five Graves' hyperthyroidism patients, the study also compared T-cell repertoires from thyroid tissue with T-cell repertoires from blood. After sampling, hyperthyroidism patients received methimazole starting at 30 mg daily, and ophthalmopathy patients received high-dose intravenous methylprednisolone. A second multiplex PCR round built the libraries, followed by size selection and purification. Paired-end sequencing of the libraries was performed with 100 bp reads on an Illumina HiSeq2000. SOAPnuke was used to process the raw data, removing reads that contained adapters or uncalled bases, had a mean Phred below 15, or lacked an exact match to the constant primer or identifier. COPE v1.2.5 was used to merge the high-quality paired reads, and each unique nucleotide sequence was defined as a clonotype. Clonotypes were aligned to IMGT TRBV, TRBD and TRBJ reference segments using MiTCR v1.1. Only V-J combinations with frequency above 0.0001, covering about 99% of repertoires, were analysed. The TCS score was defined as the ratio of F50 (clonal expansion) to E x V (chaos), calculated using BLOSUM62-based TCRdist between CDR3 peptides within each V-J. Welch's t-statistics and random forest reduced 450 to 600 V-J features to 10 to 15, which were used in a naive Bayes classifier (R e1071). Sample size was not statistically predetermined, and investigators were not blinded to group allocation. According to the paper, TCR Vbeta CDR3 sequencing was carried out on more than 120 peripheral blood samples, which came from fewer than 50 ophthalmopathy, 70 to 80 hyperthyroidism and roughly 17 progressor patients.

The sequence came from a man aged 35-49 years with Graves disease. Donor details come from another sample of the same person, matched by shared clones. The sequence joins TRBV7-9 to TRBJ2-3, with 7 bases in between that match TRBD1. Sequences were derived from peripheral blood mononuclear cells (PBMCs), sampled at new diagnosis, from a patient treated with antithyroid drugs. The CDR3 has the sequence CASSLKPGTDTDTQYF. The base sequence is TGTGCCAGCAGCTTAAAGCCTGGGACAGACACAGATACGCAGTATTTT.